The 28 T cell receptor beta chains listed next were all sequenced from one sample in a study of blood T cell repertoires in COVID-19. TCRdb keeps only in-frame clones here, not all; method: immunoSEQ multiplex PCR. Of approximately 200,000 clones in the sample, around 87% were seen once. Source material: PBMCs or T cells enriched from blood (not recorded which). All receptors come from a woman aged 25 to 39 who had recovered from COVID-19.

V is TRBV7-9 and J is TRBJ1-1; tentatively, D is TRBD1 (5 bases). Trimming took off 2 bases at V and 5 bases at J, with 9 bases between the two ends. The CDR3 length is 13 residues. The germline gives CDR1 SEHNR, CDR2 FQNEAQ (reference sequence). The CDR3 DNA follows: TGTGCCAGCAGCTTATCGGGGGGTACTGAAGCTTTCTTT. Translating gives CASSLSGGTEAFF.

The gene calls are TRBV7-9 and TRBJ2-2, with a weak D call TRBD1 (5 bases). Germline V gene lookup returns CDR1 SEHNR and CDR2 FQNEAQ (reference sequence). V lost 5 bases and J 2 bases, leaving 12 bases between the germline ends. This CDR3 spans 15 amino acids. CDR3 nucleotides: TGTGCCAGCAGCCCGACAGAGGTAAACACCGGGGAGCTGTTTTTT. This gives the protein CASSPTEVNTGELFF.

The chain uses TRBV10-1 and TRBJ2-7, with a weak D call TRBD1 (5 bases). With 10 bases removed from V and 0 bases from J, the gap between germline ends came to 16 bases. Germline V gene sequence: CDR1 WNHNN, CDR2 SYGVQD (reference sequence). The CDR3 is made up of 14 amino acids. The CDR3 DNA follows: TGCGCCACCTCCCGACAGCAACCCTCCTACGAGCAGTACTTC. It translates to CATSRQQPSYEQYF.

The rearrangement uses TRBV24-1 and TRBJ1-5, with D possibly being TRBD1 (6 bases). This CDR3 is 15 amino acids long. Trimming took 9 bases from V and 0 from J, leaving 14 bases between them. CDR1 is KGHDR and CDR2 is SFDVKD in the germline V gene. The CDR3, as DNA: TGTGCCACCTCGAGGGGGGGCGATAGCAATCAGCCCCAGCATTTT. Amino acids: CATSRGGDSNQPQHF.

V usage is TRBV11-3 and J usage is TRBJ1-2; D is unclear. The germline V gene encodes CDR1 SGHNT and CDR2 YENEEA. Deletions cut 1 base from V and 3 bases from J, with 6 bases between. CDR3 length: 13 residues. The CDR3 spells CASSLGSDYGYTF. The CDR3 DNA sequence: TGTGCCAGCAGCTTAGGTAGTGACTATGGCTACACCTTC.

For the CDR3, the DNA is TGTGCCAGCAGCCGGCAGGGCGGGACTAGCGGGGGGGATGGAGATACGCAGTATTTT. Its protein product is CASSRQGGTSGGDGDTQYF. J is TRBJ2-3 and V is TRBV11-2; 16 bases map to TRBD2. There are 19 residues in the CDR3. The V segment lost 5 bases and the J segment 5 bases; nucleotides outside the gene matches: 13. CDR1 and CDR2 from the germline V gene are SGHAT and FQNNGV.

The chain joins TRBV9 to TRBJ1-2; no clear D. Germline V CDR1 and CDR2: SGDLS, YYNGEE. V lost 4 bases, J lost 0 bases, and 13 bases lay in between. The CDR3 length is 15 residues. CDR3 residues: CASSPSHKTNYGYTF. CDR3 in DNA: TGTGCCAGCAGCCCTAGTCACAAAACTAACTATGGCTACACCTTC.

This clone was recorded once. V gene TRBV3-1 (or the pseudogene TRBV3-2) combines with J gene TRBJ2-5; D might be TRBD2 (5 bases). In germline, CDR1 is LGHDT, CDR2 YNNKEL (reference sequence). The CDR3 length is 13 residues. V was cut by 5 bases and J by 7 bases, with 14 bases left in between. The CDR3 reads CASSSPGFGTQYF. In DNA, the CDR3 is TGTGCCAGCAGCTCCCCGGGGTTTGGGACCCAGTACTTC.

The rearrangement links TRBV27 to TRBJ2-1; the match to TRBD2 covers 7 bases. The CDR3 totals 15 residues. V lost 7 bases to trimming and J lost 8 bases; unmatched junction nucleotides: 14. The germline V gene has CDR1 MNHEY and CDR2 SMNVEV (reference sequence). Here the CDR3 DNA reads TGTGCCAGCAACGGCGGGACTACCTCTTGGGATGAGCAGTTCTTC. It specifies CASNGGTTSWDEQFF.

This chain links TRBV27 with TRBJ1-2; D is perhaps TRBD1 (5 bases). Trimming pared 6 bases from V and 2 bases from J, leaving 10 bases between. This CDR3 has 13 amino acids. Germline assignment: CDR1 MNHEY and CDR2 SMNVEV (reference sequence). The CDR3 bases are TGTGCCAGCAGCCTGACAGAGAACTATGGCTACACCTTC. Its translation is CASSLTENYGYTF.

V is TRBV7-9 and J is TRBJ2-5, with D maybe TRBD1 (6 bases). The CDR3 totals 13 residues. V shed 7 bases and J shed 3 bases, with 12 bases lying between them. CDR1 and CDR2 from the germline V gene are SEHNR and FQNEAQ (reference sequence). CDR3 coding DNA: TGTGCCAGCACCGGGACACTCAAAGAGACCCAGTACTTC. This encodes CASTGTLKETQYF.

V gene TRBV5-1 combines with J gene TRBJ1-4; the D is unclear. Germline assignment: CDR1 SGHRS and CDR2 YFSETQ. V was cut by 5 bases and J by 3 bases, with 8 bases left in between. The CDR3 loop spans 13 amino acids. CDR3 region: CASSRVPNEKLFF. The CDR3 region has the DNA TGCGCCAGCAGTCGGGTCCCTAATGAAAAACTGTTTTTT.

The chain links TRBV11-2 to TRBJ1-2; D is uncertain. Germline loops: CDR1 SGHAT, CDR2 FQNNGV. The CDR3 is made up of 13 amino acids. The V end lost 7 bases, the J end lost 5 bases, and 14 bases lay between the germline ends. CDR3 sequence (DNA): TGTGCCAGCACCTCCGGCGACTTTTATGGCTACACCTTC. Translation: CASTSGDFYGYTF.

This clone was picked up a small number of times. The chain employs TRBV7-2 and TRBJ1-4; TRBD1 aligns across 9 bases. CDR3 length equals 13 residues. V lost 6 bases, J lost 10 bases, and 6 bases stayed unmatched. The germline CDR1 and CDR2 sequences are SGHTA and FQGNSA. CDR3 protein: CASRGTGQSKLFF. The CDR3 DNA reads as TGTGCCAGCAGAGGGACAGGGCAATCAAAACTGTTTTTT.

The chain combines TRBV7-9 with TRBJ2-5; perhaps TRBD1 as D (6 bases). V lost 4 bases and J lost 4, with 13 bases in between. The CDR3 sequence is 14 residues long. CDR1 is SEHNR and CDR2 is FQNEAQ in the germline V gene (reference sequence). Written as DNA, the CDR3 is TGTGCCAGCAGCTCTCAGGGGTCCGGAGAGACCCAGTACTTC. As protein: CASSSQGSGETQYF.

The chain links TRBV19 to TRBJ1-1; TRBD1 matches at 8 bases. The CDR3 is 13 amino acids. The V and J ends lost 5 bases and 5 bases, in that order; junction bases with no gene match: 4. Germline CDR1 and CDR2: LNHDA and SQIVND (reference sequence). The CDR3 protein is CASSGQGWTEAFF. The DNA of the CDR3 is TGTGCCAGTAGTGGACAGGGTTGGACTGAAGCTTTCTTT.

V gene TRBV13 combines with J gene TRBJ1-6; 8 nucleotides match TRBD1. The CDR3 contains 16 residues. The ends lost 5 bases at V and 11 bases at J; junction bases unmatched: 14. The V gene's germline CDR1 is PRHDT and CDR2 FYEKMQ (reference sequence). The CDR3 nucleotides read TGTGCCAGCAGCGTCTACGCACAGGGGGTTAGGGCACCCCTCCACTTT. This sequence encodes CASSVYAQGVRAPLHF.

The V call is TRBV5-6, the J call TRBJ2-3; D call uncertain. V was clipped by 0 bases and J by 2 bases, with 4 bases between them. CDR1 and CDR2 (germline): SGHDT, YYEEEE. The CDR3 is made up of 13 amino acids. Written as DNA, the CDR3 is TGTGCCAGCAGCTTGGACAACACAGATACGCAGTATTTT. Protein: CASSLDNTDTQYF.

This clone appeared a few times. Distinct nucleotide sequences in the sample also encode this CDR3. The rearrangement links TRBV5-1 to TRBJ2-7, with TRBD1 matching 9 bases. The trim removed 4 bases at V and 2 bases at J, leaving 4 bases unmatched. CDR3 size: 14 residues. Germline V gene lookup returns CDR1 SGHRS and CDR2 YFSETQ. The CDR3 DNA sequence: TGCGCCAGCAGCCGGGACAGGGCTACCTACGAGCAGTACTTC. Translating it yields CASSRDRATYEQYF.

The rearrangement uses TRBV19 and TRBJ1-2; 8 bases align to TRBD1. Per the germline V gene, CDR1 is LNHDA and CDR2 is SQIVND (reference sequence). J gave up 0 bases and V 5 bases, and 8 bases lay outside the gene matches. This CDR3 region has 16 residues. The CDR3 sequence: CASSVPDRAANYGYTF. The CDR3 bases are TGTGCCAGTAGTGTCCCGGACAGGGCAGCTAACTATGGCTACACCTTC.

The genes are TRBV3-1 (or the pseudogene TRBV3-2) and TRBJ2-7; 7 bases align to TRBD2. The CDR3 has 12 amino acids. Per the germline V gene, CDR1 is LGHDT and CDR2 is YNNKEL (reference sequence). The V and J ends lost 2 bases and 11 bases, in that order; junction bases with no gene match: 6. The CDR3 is CASSQRTGREYF. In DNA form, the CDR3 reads TGTGCCAGCAGCCAACGGACTGGGAGGGAGTACTTC.

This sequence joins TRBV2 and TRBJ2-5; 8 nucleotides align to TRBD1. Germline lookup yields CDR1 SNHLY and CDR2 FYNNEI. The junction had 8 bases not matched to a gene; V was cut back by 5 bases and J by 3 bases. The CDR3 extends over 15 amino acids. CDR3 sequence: CASSSDRVLEETQYF. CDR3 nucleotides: TGTGCCAGCAGTTCGGACAGGGTTTTGGAAGAGACCCAGTACTTC. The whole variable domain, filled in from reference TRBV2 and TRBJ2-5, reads EPEVTQTPSHQVTQMGQEVILRCVPISNHLYFYWYRQILGQKVEFLVSFYNNEISEKSEIFDDQFSVERPDGSNFTLKIRSTKLEDSAMYFCASSSDRVLEETQYFGPGTRLLVL.

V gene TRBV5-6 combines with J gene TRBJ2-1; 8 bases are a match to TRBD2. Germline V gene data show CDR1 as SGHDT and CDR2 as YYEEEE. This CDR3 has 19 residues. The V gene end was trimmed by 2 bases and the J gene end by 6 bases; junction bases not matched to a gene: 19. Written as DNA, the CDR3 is TGTGCCAGCAGCTTCCTGGACTCCCGGGGGGGCCCTAAAATCAATGAGCAGTTCTTC. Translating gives CASSFLDSRGGPKINEQFF.

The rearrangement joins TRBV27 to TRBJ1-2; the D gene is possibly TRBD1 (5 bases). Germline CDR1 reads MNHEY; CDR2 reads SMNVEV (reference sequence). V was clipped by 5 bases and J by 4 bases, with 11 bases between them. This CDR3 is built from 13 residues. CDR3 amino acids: CASSPGTGYGYTF. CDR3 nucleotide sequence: TGTGCCAGCAGTCCCGGGACTGGCTATGGCTACACCTTC.

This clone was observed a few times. This CDR3 reads CASTRQGAFGYTF. The DNA of the CDR3 is TGTGCCAGCACCCGACAGGGGGCTTTTGGCTACACCTTC. The gene calls are TRBV11-1 and TRBJ1-2; 10 bases match TRBD1. V trimming: 7 bases; J trimming: 7 bases; junction bases outside the gene matches: 6. CDR1 and CDR2 from the germline V gene are SGHAT and FQDESV (reference sequence). CDR3 length: 13 residues.

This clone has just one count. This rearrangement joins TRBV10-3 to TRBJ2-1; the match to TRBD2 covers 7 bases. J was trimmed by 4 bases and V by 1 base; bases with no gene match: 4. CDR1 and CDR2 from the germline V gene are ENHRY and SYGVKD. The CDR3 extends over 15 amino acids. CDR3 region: CAISEFASGYNEQFF. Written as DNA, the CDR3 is TGTGCCATCAGTGAGTTCGCTAGCGGTTACAATGAGCAGTTCTTC.

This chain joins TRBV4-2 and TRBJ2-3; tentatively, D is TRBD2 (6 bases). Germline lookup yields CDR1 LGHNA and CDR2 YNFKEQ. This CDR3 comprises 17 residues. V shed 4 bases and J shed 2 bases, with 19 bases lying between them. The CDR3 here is CASSPRVGGLNTDTQYF. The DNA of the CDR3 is TGTGCCAGCAGCCCACGGGTAGGAGGACTAAACACAGATACGCAGTATTTT.

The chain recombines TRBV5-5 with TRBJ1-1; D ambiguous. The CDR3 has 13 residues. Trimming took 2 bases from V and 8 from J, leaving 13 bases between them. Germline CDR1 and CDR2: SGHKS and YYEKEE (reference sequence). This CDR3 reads CASSFRRDTEAFF. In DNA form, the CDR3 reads TGTGCCAGCAGCTTCAGGAGGGATACCGAAGCTTTCTTT.